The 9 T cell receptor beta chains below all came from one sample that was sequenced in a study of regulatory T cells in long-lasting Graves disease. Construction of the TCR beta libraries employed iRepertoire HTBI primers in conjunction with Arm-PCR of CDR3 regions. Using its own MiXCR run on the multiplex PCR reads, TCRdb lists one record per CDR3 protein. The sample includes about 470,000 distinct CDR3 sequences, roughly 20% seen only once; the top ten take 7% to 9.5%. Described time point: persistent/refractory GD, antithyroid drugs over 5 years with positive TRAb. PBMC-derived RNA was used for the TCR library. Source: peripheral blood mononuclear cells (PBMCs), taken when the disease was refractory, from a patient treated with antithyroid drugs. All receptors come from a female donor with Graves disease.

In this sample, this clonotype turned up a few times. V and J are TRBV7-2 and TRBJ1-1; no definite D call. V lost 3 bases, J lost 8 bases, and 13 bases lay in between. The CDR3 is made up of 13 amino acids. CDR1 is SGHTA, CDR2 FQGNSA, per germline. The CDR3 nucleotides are TGTGCCAGCAGCTTGGAGCTTGTCTCGGAAGCTTTCTTT. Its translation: CASSLELVSEAFF.

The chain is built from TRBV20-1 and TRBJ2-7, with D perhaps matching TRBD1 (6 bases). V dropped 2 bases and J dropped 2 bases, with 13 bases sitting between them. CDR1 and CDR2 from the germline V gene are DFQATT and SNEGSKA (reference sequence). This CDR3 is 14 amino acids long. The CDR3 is CSARPARTAYEQYF. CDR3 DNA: TGCAGTGCTAGACCCGCCCGGACAGCCTACGAGCAGTACTTC.

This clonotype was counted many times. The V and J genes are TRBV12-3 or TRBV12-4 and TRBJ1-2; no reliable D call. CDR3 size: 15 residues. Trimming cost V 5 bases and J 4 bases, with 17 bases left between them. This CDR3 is CASSPSLIASYGYTF. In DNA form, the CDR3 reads TGTGCCAGCAGTCCCTCTCTTATCGCCTCCTATGGCTACACCTTC.

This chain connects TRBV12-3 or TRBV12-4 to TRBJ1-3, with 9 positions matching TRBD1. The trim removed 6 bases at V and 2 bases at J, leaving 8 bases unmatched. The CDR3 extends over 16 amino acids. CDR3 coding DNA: TGTGCCAGCAGACCGGGACAGGGAGGGACTGGAAACACCATATATTTT. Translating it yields CASRPGQGGTGNTIYF.

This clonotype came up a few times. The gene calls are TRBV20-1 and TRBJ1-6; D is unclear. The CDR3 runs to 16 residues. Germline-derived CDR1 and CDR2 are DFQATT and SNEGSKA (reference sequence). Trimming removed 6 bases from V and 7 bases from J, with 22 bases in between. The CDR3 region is CSAIQIVDGPNSPLHF. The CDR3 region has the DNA TGCAGTGCCATACAGATTGTCGACGGACCGAATTCACCCCTCCACTTT.

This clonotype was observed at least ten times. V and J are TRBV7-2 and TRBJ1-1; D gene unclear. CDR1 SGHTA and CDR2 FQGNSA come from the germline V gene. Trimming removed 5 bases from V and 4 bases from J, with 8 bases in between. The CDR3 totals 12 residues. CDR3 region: CASSPFFTEAFF. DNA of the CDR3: TGTGCCAGCAGCCCCTTCTTCACTGAAGCTTTCTTT.

The CDR3 spells CASSDAGEGDEKLFF. The CDR3 DNA is TGTGCCAGCAGCGATGCGGGGGAAGGGGATGAAAAACTGTTTTTT. The chain has TRBV9 and TRBJ1-4, with a possible D match to TRBD1 (5 bases). Between the trimmed V and J ends, which lost 3 bases and 6 bases, there was a span of 15 bases. The CDR3 covers 15 residues. Germline V lookup: CDR1 SGDLS, CDR2 YYNGEE. The whole variable domain, remainder taken from reference TRBV9 and TRBJ1-4, is DSGVTQTPKHLITATGQRVTLRCSPRSGDLSVYWYQQSLDQGLQFLIQYYNGEERAKGNILERFSAQQFPDLHSELNLSSLELGDSALYFCASSDAGEGDEKLFFGSGTQLSVL.

The CDR3 DNA reads TGTGCCAGCTCAGGAGGGACTAGCGGGAGGCTCTACGAGCAGTACTTC. Its protein is CASSGGTSGRLYEQYF. The J gene is TRBJ2-7, the V gene TRBV18, with TRBD2 identical over 15 bases. V was pared by 5 bases and J by 3 bases, with 5 bases of the junction left unmatched. This CDR3 comprises 16 residues. CDR1 and CDR2 from the germline V gene are KGHSH and LQKENI. Looking up the rest from reference TRBV18 and TRBJ2-7 gives the full variable domain: NAGVMQNPRHLVRRRGQEARLRCSPMKGHSHVYWYRQLPEEGLKFMVYLQKENIIDESGMPKERFSAEFPKEGPSILRIQQVVRGDSAAYFCASSGGTSGRLYEQYFGPGTRLTVT.

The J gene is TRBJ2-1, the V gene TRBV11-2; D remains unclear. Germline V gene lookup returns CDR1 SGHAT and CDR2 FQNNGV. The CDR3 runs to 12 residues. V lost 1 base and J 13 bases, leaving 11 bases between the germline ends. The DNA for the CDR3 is TGTGCCAGCAGCTTAGTTTTGGGCGGCCAGTTCTTC. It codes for CASSLVLGGQFF.